This TCR beta chain was documented in a study of T cell repertoires in cytomegalovirus infection. Study-wide context: Public signatures in TCR beta pointed to CMV infection and matching HLA type.

TCRdb processed the reads anew with MiXCR; each CDR3 protein has one entry. The data contain about 740,000 distinct CDR3 sequences, 35% of them singletons. V dropped 4 bases and J dropped 1 base, with 15 bases sitting between them. Germline CDR1 and CDR2: SGHTA and FQGNSA. This CDR3 spans 16 amino acids. This clonotype was counted at least ten times. Its antigen is undetermined. Notes on the study in general: Dominating the ex vivo response were HLA-C-restricted CMV-specific TCR beta clonotypes. Based on cumulative public TCR beta family frequency, carriers of CMV plus the relevant HLA were identified.

Sequenced sample: PBMCs. The rearrangement uses TRBV7-2 and TRBJ2-3; possible D gene TRBD1, 6 bases. The receptor was isolated from a human donor in good health (CMV status not recorded). Some clones in this sample may be carry-over from other donors' samples. The CDR3 DNA reads TGTGCCAGCAGCTCCCCCGGGACACACCGCACAGATACGCAGTATTTT. Protein sequence: CASSSPGTHRTDTQYF.